Listed below are T cell receptor beta chains from one sample, sequenced in a study of T-cell memory formation after mild COVID-19. Via MiXCR, TCRdb re-called the 5' RACE reads, giving one row per CDR3 protein. The profile shows approximately 490,000 distinct CDR3 sequences, roughly 21% of them singletons. The sample comprised PBMCs or a T cell subset sorted from them (not recorded which). The source is an adult woman who had mild COVID-19 (a few samples of this study predate the infection). Cell type and time point are not known. Each CDR3 is given with its conserved first and last residue. D genes are given only for firm matches. Size values are once, few and many counts, or a class for expanded clones, and some rows have none.

TRBV9	TRBD1	TRBJ2-5	-	TGTGCCAGCAGCGTCCAGGGACAGGGGGCCCGAGAGACCCAGTACTTC	CASSVQGQGARETQYF
TRBV20-1	-	TRBJ2-1	-	TGCAGTGCTAGAGATTGGCAGAACAATGAGCAGTTCTTC	CSARDWQNNEQFF
TRBV20-1	-	TRBJ1-2	few	TGCAGTGTTAGTTCCTCAGAGGACTATGGCTACACCTTC	CSVSSSEDYGYTF
TRBV14	-	TRBJ1-1	few	TGTGCCAGCAGCCCCATCGGATACATGAACACTGAAGCTTTCTTT	CASSPIGYMNTEAFF
TRBV7-9	-	TRBJ2-7	-	TGTGCCAGCAGCTTACCGACCCAGGAGGACGAGCAGTACTTC	CASSLPTQEDEQYF
TRBV7-9	-	TRBJ2-1	-	TGTGCCAGCAGCTTAGATCCTGATGAGCAGTTCTTC	CASSLDPDEQFF
TRBV11-2	-	TRBJ2-2	-	TGTGCCAGCAGCTTAGTTCGGGGGGCCACCGGGGAGCTGTTTTTT	CASSLVRGATGELFF
TRBV7-2	TRBD2	TRBJ2-1	few	TGTGCCAGCAGCCAGCGGACTAGCGGCCGCAATGAGCAGTTCTTC	CASSQRTSGRNEQFF
TRBV6-2/TRBV6-3	TRBD2	TRBJ2-3	-	TGTGCCAGCAGTTCCCCGGGGGGGCCGTCTTTAGGCACAGATACGCAGTATTTT	CASSSPGGPSLGTDTQYF
TRBV19	-	TRBJ1-2	few	TGTGCCAGTAGTATCGGAACAGGGAACGGCTACACCTTC	CASSIGTGNGYTF
TRBV12-3/TRBV12-4	-	TRBJ2-7	few	TGTGCCAGCAGTTTGGGGAAGTCCTACGAGCAGTACTTC	CASSLGKSYEQYF
TRBV24-1	-	TRBJ1-5	-	TGTGCCACGAACGGGGGAAATCAGCCCCAGCATTTT	CATNGGNQPQHF
TRBV20-1	-	TRBJ2-3	-	TGCAGTGCTCCACACGCCGAGGTTGCGGGTTGGACAGATACGCAGTATTTT	CSAPHAEVAGWTDTQYF
TRBV5-5	TRBD1	TRBJ1-1	-	TGTGCCAGCAGCTTTTCGGGGTGGGACAGAGGCACTGAAGCTTTCTTT	CASSFSGWDRGTEAFF